This T cell receptor (beta chain) was recorded in a study of cytomegalovirus exposure and HLA in healthy donors. Whole-study results and caveats: Accounts indicate the classifier identified cytomegalovirus status with strong specificity and sensitivity. Information on immune exposure was restricted to one variable (CMV serostatus). Later analysis suggested most CMV-associated TCR beta chains were HLA-restricted. Productive status was seen about 87% or about 30% of the time for most TCR beta V segments in an earlier analysis.

The PCR was carried out with 60 Vbeta primers and 13 Jbeta primers. Sequencing was performed with immunoSEQ multiplex PCR; in TCRdb, only in-frame clones are kept and a portion is missing. The data show under 200,000 clones, around 80% seen once. With respect to this clone: The target antigen is unknown.

Trimming took 3 bases from V and 4 from J, leaving 12 bases between them. CDR3 length: 14 residues. Germline loops: CDR1 MNHNS, CDR2 SASEGT. The chain links TRBV6-1 to TRBJ1-2; D not resolved. Material for sequencing was PBMCs. The source of this sequence is a female donor in good health and CMV-seronegative. This CDR3 is CASSDAAGPYGYTF. The CDR3 DNA follows: TGTGCCAGCAGTGATGCGGCGGGTCCCTATGGCTACACCTTC.